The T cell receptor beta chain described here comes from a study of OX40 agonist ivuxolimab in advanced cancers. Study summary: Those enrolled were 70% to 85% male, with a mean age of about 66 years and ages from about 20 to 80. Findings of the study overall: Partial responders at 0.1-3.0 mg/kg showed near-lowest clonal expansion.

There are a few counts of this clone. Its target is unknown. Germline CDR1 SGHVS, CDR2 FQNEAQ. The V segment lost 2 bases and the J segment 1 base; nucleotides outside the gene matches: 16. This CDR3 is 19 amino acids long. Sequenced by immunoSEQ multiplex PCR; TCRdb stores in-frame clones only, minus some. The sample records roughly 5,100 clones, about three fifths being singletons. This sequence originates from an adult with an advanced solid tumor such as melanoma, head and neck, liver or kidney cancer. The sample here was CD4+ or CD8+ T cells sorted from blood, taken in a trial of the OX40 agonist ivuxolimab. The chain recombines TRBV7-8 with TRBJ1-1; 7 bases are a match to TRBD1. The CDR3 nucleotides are TGTGCCAGCAGCTTACTAATAGGGGGCAGGAAAAACCCGAACACTGAAGCTTTCTTT. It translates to CASSLLIGGRKNPNTEAFF.